This T cell receptor (beta chain) was identified in a study of CD8 T cells in ankylosing spondylitis. TCRdb reprocessed the 5' RACE reads via MiXCR and lists one record per CDR3 protein. The data show around 230,000 distinct CDR3 sequences, with 8% to 10% seen just once and 4.8% held by the top ten. The CDR3 loop spans 12 amino acids. Trimming removed 4 bases at V and 6 bases at J, with 10 bases between. The germline V gene encodes CDR1 MNHEY and CDR2 SVGAGI. This clonotype came up many times. The sequencing input was blood, either unsorted or a sorted T cell fraction (not recorded which). This sequence originates from a female donor with ankylosing spondylitis or in good health (not recorded which). The chain joins TRBV6-5 to TRBJ2-7; D gene uncertain. As DNA, the CDR3 is TGTGCCAGCAGTTTGGCATTCGGCGAGCAGTACTTC. Amino acid sequence: CASSLAFGEQYF.